This is a list of T cell receptor beta chains from one sample in a study of blood T cell repertoires in COVID-19. The data were produced by immunoSEQ multiplex PCR, yet TCRdb's version contains in-frame clones alone and is incomplete. Of 260,000 or so clones listed, 84% are singletons. The sample was peripheral blood. The receptors here all came from a human donor in a cohort sampled during active COVID-19. The CDR3 runs from the conserved cysteine through the conserved F or W. Each record gives: CDR3 DNA, CDR3 protein, J gene, clone size, V gene, D gene. The D gene is left open where the match is weak. Clone size is stated in some rows and not others, as once, few, many or a class when expanded.

CDR3nt: TGTGCCAGCAGGGGACAGAGCTCCTATAATTCACCCCTCCACTTT; CDR3aa: CASRGQSSYNSPLHF; j_gene: TRBJ1-6; abundance: NA; v_gene: TRBV6-5; d_gene: TRBD1
CDR3nt: TGTGCCAGCAGCCCGCGGGACAGGGTAAGGAATGAGCAGTTCTTC; CDR3aa: CASSPRDRVRNEQFF; j_gene: TRBJ2-1; abundance: NA; v_gene: TRBV7-6; d_gene: TRBD1
CDR3nt: TGCAGTGCTAGACGCTCCTACGAGCAGTACTTC; CDR3aa: CSARRSYEQYF; j_gene: TRBJ2-7; abundance: once; v_gene: TRBV20-1; d_gene: NA
CDR3nt: TGTGCCAGCAGCCAAGATCTTGCCGGTGAGCAGTTCTTC; CDR3aa: CASSQDLAGEQFF; j_gene: TRBJ2-1; abundance: NA; v_gene: TRBV14; d_gene: NA
CDR3nt: TGTGCCAGCAGCTTAGGCCCCACAGGGGCCTTATACGAGCAGTACTTC; CDR3aa: CASSLGPTGALYEQYF; j_gene: TRBJ2-7; abundance: once; v_gene: TRBV7-2; d_gene: TRBD1
CDR3nt: TGTGCCAGCTCGACTACCAACACCGGGGAGCTGTTTTTT; CDR3aa: CASSTTNTGELFF; j_gene: TRBJ2-2; abundance: NA; v_gene: TRBV18; d_gene: NA
CDR3nt: TGTGCCAGCAGCCCGTGGACTACCATCCAAGAGACCCAGTACTTC; CDR3aa: CASSPWTTIQETQYF; j_gene: TRBJ2-5; abundance: NA; v_gene: TRBV5-5; d_gene: NA
CDR3nt: TGCAGCGTTGACGGGCAGGGAAACTATGGCTACACCTTC; CDR3aa: CSVDGQGNYGYTF; j_gene: TRBJ1-2; abundance: NA; v_gene: TRBV29-1; d_gene: NA
CDR3nt: TGTGCCACCAGCAGAGAGGGACTAGCGGGAGTGAATGAGCAGTTCTTC; CDR3aa: CATSREGLAGVNEQFF; j_gene: TRBJ2-1; abundance: once; v_gene: TRBV15; d_gene: TRBD2
CDR3nt: TGTGCCAGCAGACAGGGGGCGGTTTCTGGAAACACCATATATTTT; CDR3aa: CASRQGAVSGNTIYF; j_gene: TRBJ1-3; abundance: NA; v_gene: TRBV6-5; d_gene: TRBD1
CDR3nt: TGTGCCAGCAGCGTAGTAACGGGGTACGGAAACACCATATATTTT; CDR3aa: CASSVVTGYGNTIYF; j_gene: TRBJ1-3; abundance: NA; v_gene: TRBV9; d_gene: NA
CDR3nt: TGTGCCAGTAGCGCGACAGGGTCTCTCTCCTACGAGCAGTACTTC; CDR3aa: CASSATGSLSYEQYF; j_gene: TRBJ2-7; abundance: NA; v_gene: TRBV19; d_gene: TRBD1
CDR3nt: TGTGCCAGCAGTTCCGGGAGGGGAGCGAACACCGGGGAGCTGTTTTTT; CDR3aa: CASSSGRGANTGELFF; j_gene: TRBJ2-2; abundance: NA; v_gene: TRBV6-5; d_gene: TRBD2
CDR3nt: TGTGCCAGCAGCTGGACGGGACAGATGAATAATTCACCCCTCCACTTT; CDR3aa: CASSWTGQMNNSPLHF; j_gene: TRBJ1-6; abundance: NA; v_gene: TRBV5-5; d_gene: TRBD1
CDR3nt: TGTGCCAGCAGTCCCACACCAGATAGACAGGGGAATCAGCCCCAGCATTTT; CDR3aa: CASSPTPDRQGNQPQHF; j_gene: TRBJ1-5; abundance: NA; v_gene: TRBV28; d_gene: TRBD1
CDR3nt: TGCGCCAGCAGCCAAGACGGGACAGGGGATTCACCCCTCCACTTT; CDR3aa: CASSQDGTGDSPLHF; j_gene: TRBJ1-6; abundance: few; v_gene: TRBV4-3; d_gene: TRBD1
CDR3nt: TGCGCCAGCAGCCGCAATAGCGGGGGGGCTTACAATGAGCAGTTCTTC; CDR3aa: CASSRNSGGAYNEQFF; j_gene: TRBJ2-1; abundance: NA; v_gene: TRBV5-1; d_gene: TRBD2
CDR3nt: TGTGCCAGCAGCATGGGACTAGACTACAATGAGCAGTTCTTC; CDR3aa: CASSMGLDYNEQFF; j_gene: TRBJ2-1; abundance: NA; v_gene: TRBV5-4; d_gene: TRBD2
CDR3nt: TGTGCCAGCAGGTTTCCAGGGGACCCCAATCAGCCCCAGCATTTT; CDR3aa: CASRFPGDPNQPQHF; j_gene: TRBJ1-5; abundance: NA; v_gene: TRBV6-5; d_gene: NA
CDR3nt: TGCGCCAGCAGGAAGGTGGGTGGTTGGGGGGGCGCCGGGGAGCTGTTTTTT; CDR3aa: CASRKVGGWGGAGELFF; j_gene: TRBJ2-2; abundance: NA; v_gene: TRBV10-2; d_gene: NA
CDR3nt: TGCGCCAGCGCCCCACCGGGACAGGGATCGGACGAGCAGTACTTC; CDR3aa: CASAPPGQGSDEQYF; j_gene: TRBJ2-7; abundance: NA; v_gene: TRBV10-2; d_gene: TRBD1
CDR3nt: TGTGCCAGCAGCTGGACTAGCGGGAGCCCCTACAATGAGCAGTTCTTC; CDR3aa: CASSWTSGSPYNEQFF; j_gene: TRBJ2-1; abundance: NA; v_gene: TRBV7-2; d_gene: TRBD2
CDR3nt: TGTGCCAGCAGCCAAAGGCGCACAGGGTGGGGGCCCAACACCGGGGAGCTGTTTTTT; CDR3aa: CASSQRRTGWGPNTGELFF; j_gene: TRBJ2-2; abundance: NA; v_gene: TRBV14; d_gene: NA
CDR3nt: TGTGCCAGCAGTACCGGATCAAGGGGCGAGCAGTACTTC; CDR3aa: CASSTGSRGEQYF; j_gene: TRBJ2-7; abundance: NA; v_gene: TRBV13; d_gene: NA
CDR3nt: TGTGCCAGCAGTCCCGGAGCGGGACAGGGGTTGAACACTGAAGCTTTCTTT; CDR3aa: CASSPGAGQGLNTEAFF; j_gene: TRBJ1-1; abundance: NA; v_gene: TRBV6-2/TRBV6-3; d_gene: TRBD1
CDR3nt: TGTGCCAGCAGTTACAGGACTAGCGGGAGCAGCCAGTTCTTC; CDR3aa: CASSYRTSGSSQFF; j_gene: TRBJ2-1; abundance: NA; v_gene: TRBV6-5; d_gene: TRBD2
CDR3nt: TGTGCCAGCAGTCCCTCCGACAGGGGGCTTAACTCCCTCTATGGCTACACCTTC; CDR3aa: CASSPSDRGLNSLYGYTF; j_gene: TRBJ1-2; abundance: NA; v_gene: TRBV6-2/TRBV6-3; d_gene: TRBD1
CDR3nt: TGTGCCAGCAGTGATCCCCCCGGGACAGCCACCGGGGAGCTGTTTTTT; CDR3aa: CASSDPPGTATGELFF; j_gene: TRBJ2-2; abundance: few; v_gene: TRBV2; d_gene: TRBD1
CDR3nt: TGCGCCAGCAGCCGTACTAGCGGGGGCACAGATACGCAGTATTTT; CDR3aa: CASSRTSGGTDTQYF; j_gene: TRBJ2-3; abundance: NA; v_gene: TRBV10-1; d_gene: TRBD2
CDR3nt: TGCGCCAGCGTCGTCGGCACACAGGGGGCGAGGGGCACGCAGTATTTT; CDR3aa: CASVVGTQGARGTQYF; j_gene: TRBJ2-3; abundance: NA; v_gene: TRBV5-1; d_gene: TRBD1
CDR3nt: TGTGCCAGCAGCCCTAAACAGGCACCTAACTATGGCTACACCTTC; CDR3aa: CASSPKQAPNYGYTF; j_gene: TRBJ1-2; abundance: once; v_gene: TRBV7-2; d_gene: NA
CDR3nt: TGTGCCAGCAGTGAATATCGCAGAGCGGGGGGGCCTCCGGGGCAGTACTTC; CDR3aa: CASSEYRRAGGPPGQYF; j_gene: TRBJ2-7; abundance: NA; v_gene: TRBV25-1; d_gene: TRBD2
CDR3nt: TGTGCCAGCAGCCAAGATGGCGCTAGAAACAATGAGCAGTTCTTC; CDR3aa: CASSQDGARNNEQFF; j_gene: TRBJ2-1; abundance: NA; v_gene: TRBV3-1/TRBV3-2; d_gene: NA
CDR3nt: TGTGCCAGCAGTGGCGGGGACAGGGGAACTTTGAACACTGAAGCTTTCTTT; CDR3aa: CASSGGDRGTLNTEAFF; j_gene: TRBJ1-1; abundance: NA; v_gene: TRBV2; d_gene: TRBD1